Listed below are T cell receptor beta chains from one sample, sequenced in a study of chemoradiotherapy in HPV16-positive cancers. The method was immunoSEQ multiplex PCR; TCRdb's version includes in-frame clones alone and lacks a portion of them. The sample yields roughly 4,000 clones, approximately 78% seen once. The sample in question was tumor tissue, obtained from a patient who underwent chemoradiotherapy. The receptors stem from a human donor with HPV-associated anogenital cancer. CDR3s include the opening cysteine and the closing phenylalanine or tryptophan. D genes are given only for firm matches.

D gene: NA; J gene: TRBJ2-7; V gene: TRBV15; CDR3 protein: CATSRESRNEQYF
D gene: TRBD1; J gene: TRBJ1-4; V gene: TRBV2; CDR3 protein: CASNRGRGEKLFF
D gene: NA; J gene: TRBJ2-2; V gene: TRBV5-1; CDR3 protein: CASSFNRAVGELFF
D gene: TRBD2; J gene: TRBJ2-1; V gene: TRBV7-3; CDR3 protein: CASSPSASGREQFF
D gene: NA; J gene: TRBJ2-1; V gene: TRBV2; CDR3 protein: CASSEGGSALPGPHNEQFF
D gene: TRBD1; J gene: TRBJ1-2; V gene: TRBV7-9; CDR3 protein: CASSFKDRVDGYTF
D gene: TRBD2; J gene: TRBJ2-5; V gene: TRBV7-2; CDR3 protein: CASSRQSGGRGGETQYF
D gene: NA; J gene: TRBJ2-7; V gene: TRBV27; CDR3 protein: CASKREQYF
D gene: TRBD2; J gene: TRBJ2-7; V gene: TRBV29-1; CDR3 protein: CSVGSAGRSYEQYF
D gene: TRBD2; J gene: TRBJ2-3; V gene: TRBV9; CDR3 protein: CASSLESGGLTDTQYF
D gene: TRBD2; J gene: TRBJ2-5; V gene: TRBV27; CDR3 protein: CASRGLAVGMLETQYF
D gene: NA; J gene: TRBJ1-4; V gene: TRBV10-3; CDR3 protein: CAISETLRELFF
D gene: NA; J gene: TRBJ1-3; V gene: TRBV11-2; CDR3 protein: CASSFPGNTIYF
D gene: NA; J gene: TRBJ1-6; V gene: TRBV5-1; CDR3 protein: CASSPLDSYNSPLHF
D gene: NA; J gene: TRBJ2-5; V gene: TRBV6-1; CDR3 protein: CASGLGQETQYF
D gene: NA; J gene: TRBJ2-1; V gene: TRBV6-4; CDR3 protein: CASSAESGRNEQFF
D gene: NA; J gene: TRBJ1-5; V gene: TRBV18; CDR3 protein: CASSPGDSNQPQHF
D gene: TRBD1; J gene: TRBJ1-2; V gene: TRBV11-2; CDR3 protein: CASSHGQGVGYGYTF
D gene: NA; J gene: TRBJ2-1; V gene: TRBV12-5; CDR3 protein: CASGLHRVDYNEQFF
D gene: NA; J gene: TRBJ1-1; V gene: TRBV27; CDR3 protein: CASSLQGRGTEAFF
D gene: TRBD1; J gene: TRBJ2-1; V gene: TRBV27; CDR3 protein: CASSPPYGQGRNEQFF
D gene: NA; J gene: TRBJ2-5; V gene: TRBV20-1; CDR3 protein: CSASGRETQYF